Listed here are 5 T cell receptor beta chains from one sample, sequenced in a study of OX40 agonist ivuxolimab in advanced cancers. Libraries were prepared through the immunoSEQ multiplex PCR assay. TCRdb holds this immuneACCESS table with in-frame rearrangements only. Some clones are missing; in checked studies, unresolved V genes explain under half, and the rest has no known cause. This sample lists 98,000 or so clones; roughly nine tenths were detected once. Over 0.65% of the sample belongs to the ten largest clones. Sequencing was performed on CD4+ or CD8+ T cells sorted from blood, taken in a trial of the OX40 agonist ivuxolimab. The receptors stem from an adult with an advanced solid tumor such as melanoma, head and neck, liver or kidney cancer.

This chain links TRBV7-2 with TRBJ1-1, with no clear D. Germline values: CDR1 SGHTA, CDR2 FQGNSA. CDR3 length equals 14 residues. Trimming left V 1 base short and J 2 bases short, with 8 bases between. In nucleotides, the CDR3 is TGTGCCAGCAGCTTAGAGTACGGAAACACTGAAGCTTTCTTT. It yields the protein CASSLEYGNTEAFF.

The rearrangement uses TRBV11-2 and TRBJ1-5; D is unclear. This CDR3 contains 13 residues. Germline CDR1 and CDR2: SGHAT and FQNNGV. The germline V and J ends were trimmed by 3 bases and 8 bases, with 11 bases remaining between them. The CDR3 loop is CASSFTEMEPQHF. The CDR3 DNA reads TGTGCCAGCAGCTTCACTGAGATGGAGCCCCAGCATTTT.

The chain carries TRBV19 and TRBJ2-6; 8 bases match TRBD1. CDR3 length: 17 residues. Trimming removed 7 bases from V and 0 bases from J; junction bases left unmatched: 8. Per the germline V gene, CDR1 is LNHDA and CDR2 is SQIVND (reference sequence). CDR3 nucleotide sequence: TGTGCCAGTATCGGGGGACAGGCAATCTCTGGGGCCAACGTCCTGACTTTC. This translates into CASIGGQAISGANVLTF. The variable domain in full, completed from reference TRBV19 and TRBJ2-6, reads DGGITQSPKYLFRKEGQNVTLSCEQNLNHDAMYWYRQDPGQGLRLIYYSQIVNDFQKGDIAEGYSVSREKKESFPLTVTSAQKNPTAFYLCASIGGQAISGANVLTFGAGSRLTVL.

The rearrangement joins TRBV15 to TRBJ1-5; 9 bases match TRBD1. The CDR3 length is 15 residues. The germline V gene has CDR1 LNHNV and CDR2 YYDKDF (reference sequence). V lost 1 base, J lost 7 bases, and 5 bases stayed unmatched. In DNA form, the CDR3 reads TGTGCCACCAGCAGAGGGACAGGGGAGAACCAGCCCCAGCATTTT. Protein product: CATSRGTGENQPQHF.

CDR3 sequence (DNA): TGCGCCAGCAGCCCTTCACTTAGCTCCTACGAGCAGTACTTC. Amino acid sequence: CASSPSLSSYEQYF. The chain links TRBV5-1 to TRBJ2-7; D call uncertain. The CDR3 consists of 14 residues. V gave up 4 bases and J gave up 0 bases, with 11 bases separating them. Germline CDR1 reads SGHRS; CDR2 reads YFSETQ.